This TCR beta chain originates from a study of blood T cell repertoires in COVID-19. Across the study: Some COVID-19 samples were acute and others convalescent; all came from the United States, Italy and Spain.

In the study's own analysis: Using reference gene primer amplification, nucleated cell counts were estimated. Here immunoSEQ multiplex PCR was the method, and the copy in TCRdb shows in-frame clones only, minus some. D and trimming come from the DNA, and the V and J calls and clone size come from that table. The sample includes under 95,000 clones, around nine tenths of them seen just once. The V gene lost 2 bases and the J gene lost 2 bases, with 12 bases spanning the gap. CDR3 length equals 15 residues. Germline V gene lookup returns CDR1 LNHDA and CDR2 SQIVND (reference sequence). The chain has TRBV19 and TRBJ1-1; possibly TRBD1 for D (6 bases). The TCR originated in a man in his 60s with acute or convalescent COVID-19. Sequenced material: peripheral blood. CDR3 region: CASSIQGSANTEAFF. CDR3 coding DNA: TGTGCCAGTAGTATACAGGGGTCAGCAAACACTGAAGCTTTCTTT.